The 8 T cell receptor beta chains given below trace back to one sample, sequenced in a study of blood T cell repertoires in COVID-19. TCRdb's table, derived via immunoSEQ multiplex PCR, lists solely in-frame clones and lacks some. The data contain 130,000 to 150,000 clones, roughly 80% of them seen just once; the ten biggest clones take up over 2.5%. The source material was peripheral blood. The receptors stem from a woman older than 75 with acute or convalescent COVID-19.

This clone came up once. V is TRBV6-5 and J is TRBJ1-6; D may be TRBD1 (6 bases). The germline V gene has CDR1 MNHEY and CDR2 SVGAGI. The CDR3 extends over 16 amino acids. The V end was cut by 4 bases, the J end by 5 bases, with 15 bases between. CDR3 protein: CASSWEGGWNNSPLHF. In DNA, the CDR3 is TGTGCCAGCAGTTGGGAGGGGGGGTGGAATAATTCACCCCTCCACTTT.

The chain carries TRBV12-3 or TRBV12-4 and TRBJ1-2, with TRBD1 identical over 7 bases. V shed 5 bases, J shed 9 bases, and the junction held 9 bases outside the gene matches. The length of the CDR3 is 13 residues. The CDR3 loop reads CASSLRQGFSYTF. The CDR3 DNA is TGTGCCAGCAGTCTGCGACAGGGCTTTAGCTACACCTTC.

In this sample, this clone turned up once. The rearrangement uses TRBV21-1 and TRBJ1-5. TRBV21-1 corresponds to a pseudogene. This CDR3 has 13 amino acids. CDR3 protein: CASSRSANQPQHF. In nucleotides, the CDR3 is TGTGCCAGCAGCAGGTCAGCGAATCAGCCCCAGCATTTT.

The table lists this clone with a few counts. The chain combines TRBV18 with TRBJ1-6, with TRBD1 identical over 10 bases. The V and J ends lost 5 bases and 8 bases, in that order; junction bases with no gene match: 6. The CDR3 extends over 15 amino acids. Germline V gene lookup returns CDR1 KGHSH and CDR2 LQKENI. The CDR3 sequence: CASSDRQGADSPLHF. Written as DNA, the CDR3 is TGTGCCAGCTCAGACCGACAGGGGGCGGATTCACCCCTCCACTTT.

For the CDR3, the DNA is TGTGCCTGGAGAGCTACTGAAGCTTTCTTT. It specifies CAWRATEAFF. The chain joins TRBV30 to TRBJ1-1; no clear D. This CDR3 has 10 residues. Germline CDR1 and CDR2: GTSNPN and SVGIG (reference sequence). The V end was cut by 3 bases, the J end by 5 bases, with 4 bases between. The variable domain in full, with the rest retrieved from reference TRBV30 and TRBJ1-1, is SQTIHQWPATLVQPVGSPLSLECTVEGTSNPNLYWYRQAAGRGLQLLFYSVGIGQISSEVPQNLSASRPQDRQFILSSKKLLLSDSGFYLCAWRATEAFFGQGTRLTVV.

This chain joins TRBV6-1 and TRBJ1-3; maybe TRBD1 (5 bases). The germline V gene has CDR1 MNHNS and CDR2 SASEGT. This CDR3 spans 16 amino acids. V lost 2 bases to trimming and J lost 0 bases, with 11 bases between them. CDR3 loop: CASSEYGGSSGNTIYF. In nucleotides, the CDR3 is TGTGCCAGCAGTGAATACGGGGGGAGCTCTGGAAACACCATATATTTT.

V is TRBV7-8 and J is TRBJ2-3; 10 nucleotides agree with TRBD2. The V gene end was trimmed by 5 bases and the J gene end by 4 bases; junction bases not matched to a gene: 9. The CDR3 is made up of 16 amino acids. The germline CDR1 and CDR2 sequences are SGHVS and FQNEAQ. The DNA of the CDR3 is TGTGCCAGCAGCAACGGGGAGCGGGGGGGGGCAGATACGCAGTATTTT. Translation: CASSNGERGGADTQYF.

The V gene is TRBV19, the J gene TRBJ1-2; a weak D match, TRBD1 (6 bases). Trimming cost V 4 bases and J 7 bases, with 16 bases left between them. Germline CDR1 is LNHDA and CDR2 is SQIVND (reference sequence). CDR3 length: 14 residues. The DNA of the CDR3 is TGTGCCAGTAGTACCCCGGTACAGGGCTCTGGCTACACCTTC. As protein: CASSTPVQGSGYTF. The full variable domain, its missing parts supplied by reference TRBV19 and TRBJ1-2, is DGGITQSPKYLFRKEGQNVTLSCEQNLNHDAMYWYRQDPGQGLRLIYYSQIVNDFQKGDIAEGYSVSREKKESFPLTVTSAQKNPTAFYLCASSTPVQGSGYTFGSGTRLTVV.